The 19 T cell receptor beta chains below were found in one sample sequenced in a study of regulatory T cells in long-lasting Graves disease (dated by TCRdb to 2020 to 2022). What this sample's time point label stands for: newly diagnosed GD, antithyroid drugs for less than 3 months. RNA was extracted from PBMCs in TRIzol for both TCR sequencing and RNA sequencing. The method behind the library was multiplex PCR. TCRdb lists the instrument as Illumina HiSeq 4000. TCR beta libraries were built with iRepertoire HTBI primers and Arm-PCR amplification of CDR3 regions. TCRdb passed the public sequencing reads through fastp at Q25 and MiXCR, retaining productive beta sequences. Each entry is one CDR3 protein sequence, shown with its most common DNA and genes. The sample table contains over 350,000 distinct CDR3 sequences; only one count was recorded for approximately 15% of them. 7.8% of the sample is in the top ten clones.

These data also formed part of another study, on T cells in Graves' hyperthyroidism and ophthalmopathy.

The sequenced sample was peripheral blood mononuclear cells (PBMCs), obtained at new diagnosis, from a patient treated with antithyroid drugs. These receptor sequences come from a woman aged 40 to 50 with Graves disease. Donor details come from another sample of the same person, matched by shared clones.

This clonotype has just a few counts. The gene calls are TRBV20-1 and TRBJ2-1; 8 positions agree with TRBD1. The germline CDR1 and CDR2 sequences are DFQATT and SNEGSKA (reference sequence). The CDR3 spans 15 residues. V shed 6 bases, J shed 0 bases, and the junction held 7 bases outside the gene matches. The CDR3 coding sequence is TGCAGTGCCGTTACAGGGGGGAGCTCCTACAATGAGCAGTTCTTC. Translating it yields CSAVTGGSSYNEQFF.

The V call is TRBV11-2, the J call TRBJ2-1; 10 bases line up with TRBD2. Germline V lookup: CDR1 SGHAT, CDR2 FQNNGV. V lost 5 bases to trimming and J lost 6 bases; unmatched junction nucleotides: 7. There are 15 residues in the CDR3. Here the CDR3 reads CASSNQREGANEQFF. The CDR3 nucleotides are TGTGCCAGCAGCAATCAGCGGGAGGGCGCCAATGAGCAGTTCTTC.

This clonotype came up many times. The chain combines TRBV28 with TRBJ2-7, with 15 bases fitting TRBD2. The CDR3 totals 16 residues. CDR1 and CDR2 from the germline V gene are MDHEN and SYDVKM. J gave up 2 bases and V 7 bases, and 6 bases lay outside the gene matches. The CDR3: CASTGTSGRPAYEQYF. The DNA for the CDR3 is TGTGCCAGCACCGGGACTAGCGGGAGGCCCGCCTACGAGCAGTACTTC.

This clonotype was picked up many times. The chain combines TRBV28 with TRBJ1-4; no reliable D call. Trimming pared 6 bases from V and 0 bases from J, leaving 11 bases between. Germline V gives CDR1 MDHEN, CDR2 SYDVKM. The CDR3 has 15 amino acids. CDR3 region: CASSGWTATNEKLFF. The CDR3 DNA sequence: TGTGCCAGCAGCGGCTGGACTGCAACTAATGAAAAACTGTTTTTT.

This chain uses TRBV7-2 with TRBJ2-3, with 8 bases aligning to TRBD2. J lost 0 bases, V lost 2 bases, and 10 bases had no gene match. This CDR3 spans 18 amino acids. CDR1 and CDR2 (germline): SGHTA, FQGNSA. The CDR3 nucleotides are TGTGCCAGCAGCTTAAGACCCCAAACTAGCGGCAGCACAGATACGCAGTATTTT. The encoded protein is CASSLRPQTSGSTDTQYF.

This clonotype was detected many times. This chain uses TRBV20-1 with TRBJ1-5, with no clear D. The CDR3 is made up of 16 amino acids. Germline CDR1 is DFQATT and CDR2 is SNEGSKA (reference sequence). Trimming pared 6 bases from V and 3 bases from J, leaving 21 bases between. CDR3 protein: CSAMVPGRVANQPQHF. DNA of the CDR3: TGCAGTGCGATGGTCCCTGGAAGGGTAGCCAATCAGCCCCAGCATTTT.

This clonotype has a count of ten or more. J is TRBJ2-2 and V is TRBV3-1; D remains ambiguous. Germline CDR1 reads LGHDT; CDR2 reads YNNKEL (reference sequence). Trimming shortened V by 0 bases and J by 4 bases, and 12 bases separated the two germline ends. The CDR3 length is 16 residues. The CDR3 is CASSQELVARTGELFF. The DNA of the CDR3 is TGTGCCAGCAGCCAAGAGTTGGTAGCTCGCACCGGGGAGCTGTTTTTT.

This clonotype was seen many times. The V and J genes are TRBV20-1 and TRBJ2-1; D is undetermined. The CDR3 loop spans 15 amino acids. Between the trimmed V and J ends, which lost 1 base and 0 bases, there was a span of 10 bases. Germline values: CDR1 DFQATT, CDR2 SNEGSKA (reference sequence). CDR3 in amino acids: CSARAGWSSYNEQFF. For the CDR3, the DNA is TGCAGTGCTAGAGCTGGGTGGAGCTCCTACAATGAGCAGTTCTTC.

The chain combines TRBV6-1 with TRBJ2-1, with D unclear. Trimming left V 6 bases short and J 5 bases short, with 17 bases between. The CDR3 has 15 amino acids. CDR1 is MNHNS, CDR2 SASEGT, per germline. The CDR3 loop is CASSPLEGINNEQFF. CDR3 DNA sequence: TGTGCCAGCAGCCCTCTCGAAGGGATAAACAATGAGCAGTTCTTC.

Remarks on this clonotype: Since a far larger clone is one base different, this is likely a read error. The chain links TRBV2 to TRBJ2-7, with D possibly called TRBD1 or TRBD2 (5 bases each). Germline V gives CDR1 SNHLY, CDR2 FYNNEI. The CDR3 is 14 residues long. V shed 6 bases and J shed 12 bases, with 24 bases lying between them. CDR3 in DNA: TGTGCCAGCAGCCTCCAGAGGGGCCAAGAGACCCGGTACTTC. Protein product: CASSLQRGQETRYF.

This clonotype was seen a handful of times. The chain carries TRBV3-1 and TRBJ2-7; D might be TRBD1 or TRBD2, each matching 6 bases. Germline CDR1 reads LGHDT; CDR2 reads YNNKEL (reference sequence). This CDR3 is built from 14 residues. Trimming removed 5 bases at V and 7 bases at J, with 18 bases between. The CDR3 region has the DNA TGTGCCAGCAGCTACGGTTCGGGGGCGGGGGAGCAGTACTTC. It translates to CASSYGSGAGEQYF.

This clonotype was counted between two and nine times. V usage is TRBV19 and J usage is TRBJ1-1; D uncertain. This CDR3 region has 15 residues. CDR1 LNHDA and CDR2 SQIVND come from the germline V gene (reference sequence). V was shortened by 4 bases and J by 2 bases, with 14 bases between the two germline ends. This CDR3 is CASSTLLSSNTEAFF. CDR3 DNA: TGTGCCAGTAGTACCCTTCTCAGCTCCAACACTGAAGCTTTCTTT.

V gene TRBV7-6 combines with J gene TRBJ2-1; 7 bases are a match to TRBD2. The V and J ends lost 5 bases and 5 bases, in that order; junction bases with no gene match: 12. The CDR3 consists of 16 residues. CDR1 is SGHVS and CDR2 is FNYEAQ in the germline V gene. CDR3 DNA sequence: TGTGCCAGCAGCCAAGGCGGGAGTATTCAGAACAATGAGCAGTTCTTC. It yields the protein CASSQGGSIQNNEQFF.

This clonotype was recorded at least ten times. V gene TRBV29-1 combines with J gene TRBJ1-1; D is undetermined. In germline, CDR1 is SQVTM, CDR2 ANQGSEA. The V end lost 2 bases, the J end lost 6 bases, and 10 bases lay between the germline ends. The CDR3 loop spans 12 amino acids. The CDR3 DNA reads as TGCAGCGTTGAAACCACGGTGGCTGAAGCTTTCTTT. It translates to CSVETTVAEAFF. Full variable domain (missing parts from reference TRBV29-1 and TRBJ1-1): SAVISQKPSRDICQRGTSLTIQCQVDSQVTMMFWYRQQPGQSLTLIATANQGSEATYESGFVIDKFPISRPNLTFSTLTVSNMSPEDSSIYLCSVETTVAEAFFGQGTRLTVV.

This clonotype was detected ten times or more. CDR3 residues: CASSSQTTLAGVADEQFF. The CDR3 DNA is TGTGCCAGCAGCTCACAAACCACTCTAGCGGGAGTAGCGGATGAGCAGTTCTTC. The chain links TRBV11-2 to TRBJ2-1, with TRBD2 matching over 10 bases. This CDR3 comprises 18 residues. Germline lookup yields CDR1 SGHAT and CDR2 FQNNGV. V lost 4 bases and J lost 8; bases outside the gene matches: 17. Filled out from reference TRBV11-2 and TRBJ2-1, the complete variable domain reads EAGVAQSPRYKIIEKRQSVAFWCNPISGHATLYWYQQILGQGPKLLIQFQNNGVVDDSQLPKDRFSAERLKGVDSTLKIQPAKLEDSAVYLCASSSQTTLAGVADEQFFGPGTRLTVL.

There are many counts of this clonotype. This chain links TRBV12-5 with TRBJ2-1; 13 bases align to TRBD2. V shed 3 bases, J shed 8 bases, and the junction held 7 bases outside the gene matches. The CDR3 has 16 residues. The V gene's germline CDR1 is LGHNT and CDR2 FRNRAP. The CDR3 region is CASGFRTSGSEDEQFF. In DNA, the CDR3 is TGTGCTAGTGGTTTCCGGACTAGCGGGAGTGAGGATGAGCAGTTCTTC.

This clonotype was seen many times. The J gene is TRBJ1-1, the V gene TRBV3-1; 9 bases fit TRBD1. CDR1 is LGHDT and CDR2 is YNNKEL in the germline V gene (reference sequence). The CDR3 contains 16 residues. Trimming cost V 0 bases and J 5 bases; bases outside gene matches: 7. CDR3 nucleotides: TGTGCCAGCAGCCAAGATGTGGACAGGGGTAGGACTGAAGCTTTCTTT. It specifies CASSQDVDRGRTEAFF. The variable domain in full, with the rest retrieved from reference TRBV3-1 and TRBJ1-1, is DTAVSQTPKYLVTQMGNDKSIKCEQNLGHDTMYWYKQDSKKFLKIMFSYNNKELIINETVPNRFSPKSPDKAHLNLHINSLELGDSAVYFCASSQDVDRGRTEAFFGQGTRLTVV.

The V gene is TRBV28, the J gene TRBJ2-7; TRBD2 might be the D (6 bases). The CDR3 runs to 14 residues. Trimming took off 3 bases at V and 3 bases at J, with 12 bases between the two ends. Looked up from germline, CDR1 is MDHEN and CDR2 is SYDVKM. CDR3 nucleotides: TGTGCCAGCAGTTTGGGACTTTCGAACTACGAGCAGTACTTC. Translated: CASSLGLSNYEQYF.

Many counts were recorded for this clonotype. This chain joins TRBV28 and TRBJ2-1, with no clear D. The V end lost 6 bases, the J end lost 8 bases, and 11 bases lay between the germline ends. Germline values: CDR1 MDHEN, CDR2 SYDVKM. CDR3 length: 12 amino acids. CDR3 protein: CASRTVRDEQFF. The CDR3 nucleotides are TGTGCCAGCAGAACCGTAAGGGATGAGCAGTTCTTC. Looking up the rest from reference TRBV28 and TRBJ2-1 gives the full variable domain: DVKVTQSSRYLVKRTGEKVFLECVQDMDHENMFWYRQDPGLGLRLIYFSYDVKMKEKGDIPEGYSVSREKKERFSLILESASTNQTSMYLCASRTVRDEQFFGPGTRLTVL.